The TCR beta chain under discussion was sequenced for a study of blood T cell repertoires in COVID-19. Study-wide context: COVID-19 samples, acute and convalescent, were from the United States, Italy and Spain. T cells, B-cell-depleted T cells, or PBMCs provided the cDNA or gDNA that served as material.

Authors' processing steps: For nucleated cells, counts were estimated from reference gene primer amplification. Here immunoSEQ multiplex PCR was the method, and the copy in TCRdb shows in-frame clones only, minus some. The V and J calls and clone size were taken over from that table, and D and trimming were inferred from the DNA. The sample lists about 220,000 clones, 84% occurring once. The V gene end was trimmed by 6 bases and the J gene end by 3 bases; junction bases not matched to a gene: 7. This CDR3 has 15 amino acids. The germline V gene encodes CDR1 SNHLY and CDR2 FYNNEI. The sequence was collected from a woman aged 60-70 years who had recovered from COVID-19. The specimen sequenced was peripheral blood. The chain joins TRBV2 to TRBJ2-3; 9 positions agree with TRBD2. The DNA of the CDR3 is TGTGCCAGCAGCCTTAGCGGGGGCGCAACAGATACGCAGTATTTT. Its translation: CASSLSGGATDTQYF.